This T cell receptor beta chain was sequenced for a study of T-cell reconstitution after alpha-beta-depleted transplantation in children. Preparation of the TCRbeta library used unique molecular identifiers. TCRdb redid the calling of the PCR reads with MiXCR, one entry per CDR3 protein. The sample holds approximately 520,000 distinct CDR3 sequences, roughly 33% seen once. The CDR3 is 16 amino acids. The germline V gene encodes CDR1 DFQATT and CDR2 SNEGSKA (reference sequence). Notes on this clonotype: At one of its ends the junction is not consistent with the germline gene, which may arise from a read error.

This receptor was identified in a human donor who donated a stem cell graft to a child with aplastic anemia. The source material was PBMCs from the stem cell graft donor, sampled from the stem cell graft. The gene calls are TRBV20-1 and TRBJ2-6; TRBD1 might be the D (6 bases). The CDR3: CCAEDRRGSGANVLTF. For the CDR3, the DNA is TGCTGTGCTGAGGACAGACGGGGCTCTGGGGCCAACGTCCTGACTTTC.